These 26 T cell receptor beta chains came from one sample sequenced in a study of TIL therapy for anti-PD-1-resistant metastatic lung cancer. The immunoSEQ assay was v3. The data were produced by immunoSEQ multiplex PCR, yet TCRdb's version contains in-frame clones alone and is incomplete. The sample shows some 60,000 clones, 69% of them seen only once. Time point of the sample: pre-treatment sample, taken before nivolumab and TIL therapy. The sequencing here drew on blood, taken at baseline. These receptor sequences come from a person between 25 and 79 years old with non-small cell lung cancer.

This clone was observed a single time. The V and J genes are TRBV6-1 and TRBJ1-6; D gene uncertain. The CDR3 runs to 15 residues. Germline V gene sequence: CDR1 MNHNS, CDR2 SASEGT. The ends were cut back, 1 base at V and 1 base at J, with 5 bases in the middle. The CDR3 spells CASSEGSSYNSPLHF. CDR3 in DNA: TGTGCCAGCAGTGAAGGTAGTTCCTATAATTCACCCCTCCACTTT.

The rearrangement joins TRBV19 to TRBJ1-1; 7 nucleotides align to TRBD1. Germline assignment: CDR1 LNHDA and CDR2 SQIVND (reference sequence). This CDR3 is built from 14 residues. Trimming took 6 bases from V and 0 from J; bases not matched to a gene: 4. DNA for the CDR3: TGTGCCAGTAGGCTACAGGGGCTGAACACTGAAGCTTTCTTT. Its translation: CASRLQGLNTEAFF.

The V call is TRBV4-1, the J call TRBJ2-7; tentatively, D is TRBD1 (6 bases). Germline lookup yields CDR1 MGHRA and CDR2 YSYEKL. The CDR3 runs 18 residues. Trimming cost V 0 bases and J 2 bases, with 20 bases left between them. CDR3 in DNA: TGCGCCAGCAGCCAAGATAGGGGCTTACAGGGTACCACCTACGAGCAGTACTTC. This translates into CASSQDRGLQGTTYEQYF.

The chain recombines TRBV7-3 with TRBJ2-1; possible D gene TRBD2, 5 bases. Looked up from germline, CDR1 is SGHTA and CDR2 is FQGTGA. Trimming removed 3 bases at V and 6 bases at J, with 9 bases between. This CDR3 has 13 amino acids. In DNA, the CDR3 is TGTGCCAGCAGCTTCTTGGCGGGCAATGAGCAGTTCTTC. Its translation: CASSFLAGNEQFF.

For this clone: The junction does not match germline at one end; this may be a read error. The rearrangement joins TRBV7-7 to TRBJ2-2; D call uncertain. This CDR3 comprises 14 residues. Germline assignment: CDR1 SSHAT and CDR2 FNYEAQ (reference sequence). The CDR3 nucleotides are TGTGCTAGCAGCTTATCCCGTGACACCGGGGAGCTGTTTTTT. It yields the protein CASSLSRDTGELFF.

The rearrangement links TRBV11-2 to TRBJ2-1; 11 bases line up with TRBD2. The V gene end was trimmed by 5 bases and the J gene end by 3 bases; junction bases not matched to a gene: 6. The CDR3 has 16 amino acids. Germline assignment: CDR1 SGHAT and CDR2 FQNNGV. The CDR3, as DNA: TGTGCCAGCAGCCCCCGGCTAGCGGGAGGCTACAATGAGCAGTTCTTC. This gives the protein CASSPRLAGGYNEQFF.

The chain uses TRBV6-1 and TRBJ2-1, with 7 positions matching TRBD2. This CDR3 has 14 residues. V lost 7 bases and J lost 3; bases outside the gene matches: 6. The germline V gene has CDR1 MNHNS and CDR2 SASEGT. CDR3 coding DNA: TGTGCCAGCACCGGGACTACCTTCTACAATGAGCAGTTCTTC. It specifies CASTGTTFYNEQFF.

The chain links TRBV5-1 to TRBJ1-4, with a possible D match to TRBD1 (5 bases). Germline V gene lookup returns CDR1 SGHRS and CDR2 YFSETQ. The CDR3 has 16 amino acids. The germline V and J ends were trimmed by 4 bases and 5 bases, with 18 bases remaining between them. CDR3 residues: CASSPQVGGRNEKLFF. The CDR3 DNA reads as TGCGCCAGCAGCCCACAAGTTGGGGGGAGGAATGAAAAACTGTTTTTT.

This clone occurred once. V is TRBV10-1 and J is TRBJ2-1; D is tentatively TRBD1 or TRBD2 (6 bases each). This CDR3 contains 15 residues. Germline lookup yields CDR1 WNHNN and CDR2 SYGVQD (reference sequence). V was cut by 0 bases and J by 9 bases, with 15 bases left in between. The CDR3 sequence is CASSESFGKGGEQFF. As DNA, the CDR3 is TGCGCCAGCAGTGAGTCCTTCGGGAAGGGGGGTGAGCAGTTCTTC.

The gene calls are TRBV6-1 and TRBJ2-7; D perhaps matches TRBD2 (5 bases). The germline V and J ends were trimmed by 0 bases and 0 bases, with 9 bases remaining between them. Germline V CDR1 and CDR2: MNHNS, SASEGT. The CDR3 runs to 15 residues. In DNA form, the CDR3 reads TGTGCCAGCAGTGAAGCGCGGACTCGCTCCTACGAGCAGTACTTC. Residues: CASSEARTRSYEQYF.

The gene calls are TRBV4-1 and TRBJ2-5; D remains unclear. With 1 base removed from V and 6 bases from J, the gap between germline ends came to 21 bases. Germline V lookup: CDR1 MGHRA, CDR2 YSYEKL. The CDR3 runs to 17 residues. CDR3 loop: CASSQVVYTWTPKTQYF. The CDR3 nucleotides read TGCGCCAGCAGCCAAGTCGTCTATACTTGGACCCCTAAGACCCAGTACTTC.

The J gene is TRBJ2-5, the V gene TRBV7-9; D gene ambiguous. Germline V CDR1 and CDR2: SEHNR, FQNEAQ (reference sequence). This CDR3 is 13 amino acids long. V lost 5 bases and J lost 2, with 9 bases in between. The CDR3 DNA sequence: TGTGCCAGCAGCCACCCCCTACAAGAGACCCAGTACTTC. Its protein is CASSHPLQETQYF.

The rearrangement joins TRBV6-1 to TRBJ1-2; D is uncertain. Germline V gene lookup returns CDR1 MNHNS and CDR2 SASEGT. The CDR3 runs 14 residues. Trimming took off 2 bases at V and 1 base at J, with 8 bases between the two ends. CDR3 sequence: CASSENSYNYGYTF. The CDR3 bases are TGTGCCAGCAGTGAAAACTCTTATAACTATGGCTACACCTTC.

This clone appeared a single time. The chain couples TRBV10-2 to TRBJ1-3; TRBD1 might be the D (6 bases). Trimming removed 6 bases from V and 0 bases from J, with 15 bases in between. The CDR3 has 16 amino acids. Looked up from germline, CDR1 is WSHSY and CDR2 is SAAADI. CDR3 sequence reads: CASREDRLGSGNTIYF. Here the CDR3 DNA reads TGCGCCAGCAGGGAAGACAGGCTAGGCTCTGGAAACACCATATATTTT.

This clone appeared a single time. In DNA, the CDR3 is TGTGCCAGCAGTTTTGACAGGGGGCGGCCGGGCAGGGCTTTCTTT. It is translated as CASSFDRGRPGRAFF. The genes are TRBV28 and TRBJ1-1, with 10 bases that match TRBD1. Germline assignment: CDR1 MDHEN and CDR2 SYDVKM. V lost 3 bases, J lost 11 bases, and 12 bases stayed unmatched. This CDR3 is built from 15 residues.

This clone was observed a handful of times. The CDR3 region has the DNA TGTGCCAGCAGCTTTCAGGGGAACACTGAAGCTTTCTTT. This codes for CASSFQGNTEAFF. V and J are TRBV7-2 and TRBJ1-1; possibly TRBD1 for D (5 bases). The length of the CDR3 is 13 residues. Germline CDR1 SGHTA, CDR2 FQGNSA. Trimming cost V 3 bases and J 1 base, with 6 bases left between them.

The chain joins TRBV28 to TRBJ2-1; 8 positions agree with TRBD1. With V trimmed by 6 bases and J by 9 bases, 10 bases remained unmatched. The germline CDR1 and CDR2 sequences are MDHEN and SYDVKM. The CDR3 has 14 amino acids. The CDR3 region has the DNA TGTGCCAGCAGCCACCGGGACAGGAGGCCTGAGCAGTTCTTC. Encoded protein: CASSHRDRRPEQFF.

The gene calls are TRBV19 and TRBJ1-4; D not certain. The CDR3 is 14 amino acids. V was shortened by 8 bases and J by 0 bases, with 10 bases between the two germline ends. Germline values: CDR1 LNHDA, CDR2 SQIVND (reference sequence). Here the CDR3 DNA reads TGTGCCAGTGGAACACACGCAACTAATGAAAAACTGTTTTTT. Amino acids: CASGTHATNEKLFF.

The CDR3 sequence: CASSLVSPNTEAFF. The CDR3 DNA sequence: TGTGCCAGCAGCTTGGTGTCACCGAACACTGAAGCTTTCTTT. The chain links TRBV5-5 to TRBJ1-1; D is uncertain. V dropped 0 bases and J dropped 1 base, with 7 bases sitting between them. Germline V gene sequence: CDR1 SGHKS, CDR2 YYEKEE (reference sequence). The CDR3 sequence is 14 residues long.

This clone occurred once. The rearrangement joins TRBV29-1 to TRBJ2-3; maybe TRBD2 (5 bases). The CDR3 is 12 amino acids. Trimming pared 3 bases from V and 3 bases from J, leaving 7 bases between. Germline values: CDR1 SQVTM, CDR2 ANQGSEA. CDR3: CSVEERTDTQYF. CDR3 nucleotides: TGCAGCGTTGAGGAGCGGACAGATACGCAGTATTTT.

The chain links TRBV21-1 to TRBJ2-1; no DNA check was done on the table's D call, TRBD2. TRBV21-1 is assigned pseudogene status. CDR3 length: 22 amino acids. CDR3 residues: CASSKVAPGRTSGRGGYNEQFF. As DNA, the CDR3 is TGTGCCAGCAGCAAAGTGGCCCCGGGTAGGACTAGCGGGAGAGGGGGTTACAATGAGCAGTTCTTC.

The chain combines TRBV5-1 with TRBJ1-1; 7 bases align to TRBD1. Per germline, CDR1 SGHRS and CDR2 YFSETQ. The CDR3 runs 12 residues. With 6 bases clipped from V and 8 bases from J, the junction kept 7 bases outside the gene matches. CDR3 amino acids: CASKVRGGEAFF. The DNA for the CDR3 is TGCGCCAGCAAGGTCAGGGGGGGAGAAGCTTTCTTT.

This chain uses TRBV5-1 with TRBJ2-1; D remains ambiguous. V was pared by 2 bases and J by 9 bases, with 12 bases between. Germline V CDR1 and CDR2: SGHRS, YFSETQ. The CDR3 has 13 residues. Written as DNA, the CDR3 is TGCGCCAGCAGCTTTTCGGCTACCTCTGAGCAGTTCTTC. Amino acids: CASSFSATSEQFF. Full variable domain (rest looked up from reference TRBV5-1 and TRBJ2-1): KAGVTQTPRYLIKTRGQQVTLSCSPISGHRSVSWYQQTPGQGLQFLFEYFSETQRNKGNFPGRFSGRQFSNSRSEMNVSTLELGDSALYLCASSFSATSEQFFGPGTRLTVL.

In DNA, the CDR3 is TGTGCCAGCAGCTTAGATGGGGTCTTTTCGTACTTC. Translated: CASSLDGVFSYF. This chain uses TRBV11-3 with TRBJ2-4; D call uncertain. The CDR3 contains 12 residues. With 0 bases removed from V and 15 bases from J, the gap between germline ends came to 12 bases. The germline gives CDR1 SGHNT, CDR2 YENEEA. Drawing the rest from reference TRBV11-3 and TRBJ2-4, the complete variable domain is EAGVVQSPRYKIIEKKQPVAFWCNPISGHNTLYWYLQNLGQGPELLIRYENEEAVDDSQLPKDRFSAERLKGVDSTLKIQPAELGDSAVYLCASSLDGVFSYFGAGTRLSVL.

CDR3 in amino acids: CASSIGFEGRGNQPQHF. CDR3 in DNA: TGTGCCAGTAGTATCGGGTTTGAGGGGAGAGGAAATCAGCCCCAGCATTTT. The chain links TRBV19 to TRBJ1-5, with D perhaps TRBD1 (5 bases). CDR3 length equals 17 residues. Trimming shortened V by 3 bases and J by 4 bases, and 19 bases separated the two germline ends. Germline CDR1 is LNHDA and CDR2 is SQIVND (reference sequence).

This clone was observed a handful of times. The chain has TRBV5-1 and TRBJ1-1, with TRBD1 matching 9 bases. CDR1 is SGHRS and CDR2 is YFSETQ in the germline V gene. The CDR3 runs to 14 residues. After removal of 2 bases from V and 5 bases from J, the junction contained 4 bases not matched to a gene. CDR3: CASSLLTGGTEAFF. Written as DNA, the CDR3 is TGCGCCAGCAGCTTATTGACAGGGGGGACTGAAGCTTTCTTT.